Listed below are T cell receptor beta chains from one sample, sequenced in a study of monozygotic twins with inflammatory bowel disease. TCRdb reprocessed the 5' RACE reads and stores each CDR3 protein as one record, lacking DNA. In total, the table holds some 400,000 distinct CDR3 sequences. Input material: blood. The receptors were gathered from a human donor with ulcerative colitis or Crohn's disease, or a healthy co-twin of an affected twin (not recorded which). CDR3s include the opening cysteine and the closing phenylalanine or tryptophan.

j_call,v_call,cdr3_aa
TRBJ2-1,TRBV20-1,CSARAGGPGNEQFF
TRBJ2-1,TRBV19,CASSIRIAGLIYNEQFF
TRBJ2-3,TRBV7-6,CASSSGIWDTQYF
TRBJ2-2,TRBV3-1,CASSQDLVGGPSGELFF
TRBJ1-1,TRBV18,CASSPLQGTEAFF
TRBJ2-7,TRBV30,CAWSTGSGTYEQYF
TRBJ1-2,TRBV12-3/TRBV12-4,CASSLRGGGYGYTF
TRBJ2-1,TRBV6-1,CASSPDRRTSADNEQFF
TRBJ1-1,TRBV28,CASTPPMGHGNTEAFF
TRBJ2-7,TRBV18,CASSVLSLPYEQYF
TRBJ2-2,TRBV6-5,CASSYSATYTGELFF
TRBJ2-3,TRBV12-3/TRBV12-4,CASSLSPRNTDTQYF
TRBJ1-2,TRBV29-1,CSVDSIQGFTF
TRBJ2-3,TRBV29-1,CSVRVSTDTQYF
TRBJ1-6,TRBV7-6,CASSSGQNSPLHF
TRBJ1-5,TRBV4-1,CASSQEGAGGNQPQHF
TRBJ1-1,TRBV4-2,CASCTWDRGSNTEAFF
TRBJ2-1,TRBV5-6,CASSLWVTNEQFF
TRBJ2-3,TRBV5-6,CASSLRDRGTDTQYF
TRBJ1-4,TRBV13,CASSLRGAKLFF
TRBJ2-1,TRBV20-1,CAFGGYNEQFF
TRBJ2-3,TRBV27,CASRLAGGLADTQYF
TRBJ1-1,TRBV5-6,CASSSGQWMNTEAFF
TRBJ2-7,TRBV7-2,CASSFLAGPSYEQYF
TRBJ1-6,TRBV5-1,CASSLDFGSSPLHF
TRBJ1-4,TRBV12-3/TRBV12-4,CASRTGLSNEKLFF
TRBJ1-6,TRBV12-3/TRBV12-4,CASSFAGGNSPLHF
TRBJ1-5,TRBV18,CASGQGINQPQHF
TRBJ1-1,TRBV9,CASSVQDGVGNTEAFF
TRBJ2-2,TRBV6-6,CASTPESGELFF
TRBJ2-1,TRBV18,CASSPRAFRGTMYNEQFF
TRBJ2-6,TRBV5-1,CASSSSSGANVLTF
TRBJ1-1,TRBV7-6,CASSSSNTYTEAFF
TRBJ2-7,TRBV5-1,CASSPGEAGGFNEQYF
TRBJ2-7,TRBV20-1,CSANPEGRPYEQYF
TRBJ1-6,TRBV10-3,CAIRPGPDSPLHF
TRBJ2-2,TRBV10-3,CAISEDNTGELFF